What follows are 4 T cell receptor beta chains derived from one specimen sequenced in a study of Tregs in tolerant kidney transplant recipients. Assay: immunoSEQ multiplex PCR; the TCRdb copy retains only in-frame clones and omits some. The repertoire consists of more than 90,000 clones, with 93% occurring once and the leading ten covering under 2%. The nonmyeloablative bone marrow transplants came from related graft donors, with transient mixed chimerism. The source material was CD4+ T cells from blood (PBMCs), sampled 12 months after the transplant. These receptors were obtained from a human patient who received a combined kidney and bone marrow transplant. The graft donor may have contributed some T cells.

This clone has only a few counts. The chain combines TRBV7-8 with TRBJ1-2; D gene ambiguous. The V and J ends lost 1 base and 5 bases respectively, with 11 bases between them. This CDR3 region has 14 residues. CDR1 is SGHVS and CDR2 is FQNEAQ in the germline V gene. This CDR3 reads CASSLGEGGYGYTF. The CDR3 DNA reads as TGTGCCAGCAGCTTAGGGGAGGGAGGGTATGGCTACACCTTC.

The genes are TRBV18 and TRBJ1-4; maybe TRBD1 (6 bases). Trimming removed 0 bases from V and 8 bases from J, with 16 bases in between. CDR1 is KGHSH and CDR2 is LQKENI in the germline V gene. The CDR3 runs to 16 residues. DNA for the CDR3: TGTGCCAGCTCACCACCGAGGGACACTGCCGGAGAAAAACTGTTTTTT. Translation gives CASSPPRDTAGEKLFF.

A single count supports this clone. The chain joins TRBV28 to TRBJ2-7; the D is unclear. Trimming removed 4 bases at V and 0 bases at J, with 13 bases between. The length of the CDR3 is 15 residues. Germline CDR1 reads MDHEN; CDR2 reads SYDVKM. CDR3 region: CASSSTGSVSYEQYF. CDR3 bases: TGTGCCAGCAGTTCGACTGGGTCCGTCTCCTACGAGCAGTACTTC.

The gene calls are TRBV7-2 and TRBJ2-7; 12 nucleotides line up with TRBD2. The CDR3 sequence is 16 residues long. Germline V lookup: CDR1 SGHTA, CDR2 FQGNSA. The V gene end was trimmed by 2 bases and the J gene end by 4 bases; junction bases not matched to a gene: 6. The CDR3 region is CASSLRLAGALYEQYF. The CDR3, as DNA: TGTGCCAGCAGCTTAAGACTAGCGGGGGCCCTATACGAGCAGTACTTC.